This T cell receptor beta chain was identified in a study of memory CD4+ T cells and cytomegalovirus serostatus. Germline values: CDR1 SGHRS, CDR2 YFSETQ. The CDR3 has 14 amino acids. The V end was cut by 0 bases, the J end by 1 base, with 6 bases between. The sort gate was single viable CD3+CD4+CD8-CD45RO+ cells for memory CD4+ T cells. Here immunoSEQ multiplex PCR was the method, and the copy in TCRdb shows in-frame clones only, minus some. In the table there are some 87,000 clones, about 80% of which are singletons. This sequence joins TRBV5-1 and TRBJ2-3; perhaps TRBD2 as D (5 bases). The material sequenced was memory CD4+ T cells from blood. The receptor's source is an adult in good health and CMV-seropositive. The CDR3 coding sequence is TGCGCCAGCAGCTTGGATAGCGGCACAGATACGCAGTATTTT. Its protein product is CASSLDSGTDTQYF.